The next 9 T cell receptor beta chains were all read from a single sample in a study of blood T cell repertoires in COVID-19 (dated by TCRdb to 2018 to 2020). The library was prepared using the immunoSEQ multiplex PCR assay. TCRdb carries this immuneACCESS record with in-frame sequences only. Its versions omit some clonotypes, under half of them owing to an unresolved V gene in the studies checked, with the rest unexplained. The sample table contains about 230,000 clones; only one count was recorded for 75% to 85% of them. The biggest ten clones account for roughly 1.3% of the sample. The sequencing input was peripheral blood. The receptors stem from a woman between 25 and 40 years old with COVID-19, enrolled during active disease.

V usage is TRBV5-6 and J usage is TRBJ2-7, with 8 bases lining up with TRBD1. V shed 3 bases and J 7 bases; nucleotides not matched to a gene: 6. From germline, CDR1 is SGHDT and CDR2 YYEEEE. This CDR3 comprises 13 residues. The CDR3 sequence is CASSSDRGREQYF. The CDR3 nucleotides are TGTGCCAGCAGCTCCGACAGGGGTCGGGAGCAGTACTTC.

The J gene is TRBJ1-5, the V gene TRBV28; D is undetermined. Between the trimmed V and J ends, which lost 6 bases and 7 bases, there was a span of 13 bases. Germline CDR1 is MDHEN and CDR2 is SYDVKM. This CDR3 has 13 residues. The CDR3 is CASSPAGRQPQHF. Here the CDR3 DNA reads TGTGCCAGCAGCCCCGCGGGTCGACAGCCCCAGCATTTT.

The rearrangement links TRBV27 to TRBJ1-5; D unresolved. V was shortened by 7 bases and J by 9 bases, with 19 bases between the two germline ends. Per germline, CDR1 MNHEY and CDR2 SMNVEV (reference sequence). This CDR3 has 14 amino acids. The CDR3 bases are TGTGCCAGCACCCCCCCGGACTCTCTCGGGCCCCAGCATTTT. It specifies CASTPPDSLGPQHF.

In regard to this clone: Additional DNA sequences in this sample encode the identical CDR3. This chain links TRBV7-9 with TRBJ2-5; D is undetermined. The germline V and J ends were trimmed by 5 bases and 5 bases, with 6 bases remaining between them. Germline V lookup: CDR1 SEHNR, CDR2 FQNEAQ (reference sequence). The CDR3 contains 11 residues. This CDR3 reads CASSHGETQYF. CDR3 coding DNA: TGTGCCAGCAGCCACGGTGAGACCCAGTACTTC.

J is TRBJ2-5 and V is TRBV19; 10 bases align to TRBD1. Germline values: CDR1 LNHDA, CDR2 SQIVND (reference sequence). The CDR3 has 14 residues. J was trimmed by 4 bases and V by 9 bases; bases with no gene match: 8. CDR3 in amino acids: CASKGGQGRETQYF. The CDR3 region has the DNA TGTGCCAGCAAGGGGGGACAGGGGAGAGAGACCCAGTACTTC.

The chain links TRBV30 to TRBJ2-7, with a possible D match to TRBD2 (6 bases). This CDR3 is built from 15 residues. The germline V and J ends were trimmed by 2 bases and 2 bases, with 16 bases remaining between them. In germline, CDR1 is GTSNPN, CDR2 SVGIG (reference sequence). CDR3 residues: CAWSSGGQLAYEQYF. The CDR3 nucleotides read TGTGCCTGGAGTTCCGGGGGTCAACTGGCCTACGAGCAGTACTTC.

This sequence joins TRBV7-2 and TRBJ2-1, with 14 nucleotides matching TRBD2. The V gene's germline CDR1 is SGHTA and CDR2 FQGNSA. The CDR3 contains 14 residues. The V segment lost 8 bases and the J segment 6 bases; nucleotides outside the gene matches: 3. CDR3 loop: CASRLAGGPNEQFF. The CDR3 DNA reads TGTGCCAGCCGACTAGCGGGAGGGCCCAATGAGCAGTTCTTC.

The chain joins TRBV2 to TRBJ1-2; TRBD1 agrees at 10 bases. CDR1 is SNHLY, CDR2 FYNNEI, per germline. With V trimmed by 2 bases and J by 6 bases, 6 bases remained unmatched. This CDR3 has 15 residues. Here the CDR3 reads CASSELTGGVDGYTF. The CDR3 coding sequence is TGTGCCAGCAGTGAACTGACAGGGGGCGTCGATGGCTACACCTTC.

V gene TRBV7-9 combines with J gene TRBJ2-7; weak D call: TRBD1 (6 bases). Germline V CDR1 and CDR2: SEHNR, FQNEAQ (reference sequence). The CDR3 covers 12 residues. V was trimmed by 6 bases and J by 4 bases, leaving 10 bases between them. The CDR3 region has the DNA TGTGCCAGCAGTACTGACAGGTACGAGCAGTACTTC. It encodes CASSTDRYEQYF.